The clone carrying this TCR beta chain was observed at least ten times. Its target is unknown. The CDR3 length is 13 residues. With 0 bases removed from V and 6 bases from J, the gap between germline ends came to 10 bases. The germline V gene has CDR1 SGHRS and CDR2 YFSETQ. As it was prepared, the TCRbeta library received unique molecular identifiers. TCRdb analysed the PCR reads with MiXCR anew, one entry per CDR3 protein. The data contain approximately 650,000 distinct CDR3 sequences, roughly 13% of them seen just once; the ten biggest clones take up about 0.79%. These data belong to a study of T-cell reconstitution after alpha-beta-depleted transplantation in children. The study's findings and limits: Several hundred expanded graft clones reportedly supplied alpha-beta T cells about two months after transplant.

This sample comprised PBMCs, obtained before TCRalphabeta/CD19-depleted stem cell transplant. This TCR was recovered from a girl aged 2-15 years with congenital amegakaryocytic thrombocytopenia, due to receive a stem cell transplant. V is TRBV5-1 and J is TRBJ2-7; a possible D gene is TRBD2 (6 bases). The CDR3 reads CASSLDGGTEQYF. The CDR3 DNA is TGCGCCAGCAGCTTGGATGGAGGGACCGAGCAGTACTTC. Full variable domain (rest looked up from reference TRBV5-1 and TRBJ2-7): KAGVTQTPRYLIKTRGQQVTLSCSPISGHRSVSWYQQTPGQGLQFLFEYFSETQRNKGNFPGRFSGRQFSNSRSEMNVSTLELGDSALYLCASSLDGGTEQYFGPGTRLTVT.